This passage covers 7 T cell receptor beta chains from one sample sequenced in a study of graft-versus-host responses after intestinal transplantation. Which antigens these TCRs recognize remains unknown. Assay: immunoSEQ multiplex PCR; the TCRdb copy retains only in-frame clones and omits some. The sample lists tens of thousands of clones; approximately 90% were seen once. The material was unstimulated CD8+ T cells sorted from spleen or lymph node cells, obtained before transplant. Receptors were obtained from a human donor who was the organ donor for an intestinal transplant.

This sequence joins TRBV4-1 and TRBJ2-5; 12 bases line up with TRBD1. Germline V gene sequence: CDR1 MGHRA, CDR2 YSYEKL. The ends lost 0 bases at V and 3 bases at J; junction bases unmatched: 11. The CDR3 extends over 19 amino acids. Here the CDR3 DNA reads TGCGCCAGCAGCCAAGATTACCCGGGACAGGGGGCGGTGGAAGAGACCCAGTACTTC. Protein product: CASSQDYPGQGAVEETQYF.

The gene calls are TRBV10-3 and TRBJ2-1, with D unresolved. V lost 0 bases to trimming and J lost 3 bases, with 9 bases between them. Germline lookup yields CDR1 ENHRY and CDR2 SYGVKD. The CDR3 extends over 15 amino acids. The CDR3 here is CAISESEDNYNEQFF. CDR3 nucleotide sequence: TGTGCCATCAGTGAGTCTGAGGATAACTACAATGAGCAGTTCTTC.

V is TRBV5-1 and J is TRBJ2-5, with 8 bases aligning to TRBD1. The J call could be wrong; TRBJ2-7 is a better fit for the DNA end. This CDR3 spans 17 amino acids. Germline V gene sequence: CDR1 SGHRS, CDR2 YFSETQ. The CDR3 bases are TGCGCCAGCGATCCCAAAGAGGGACAGGTGGGATCCTACGAGCAGTACTTC. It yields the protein CASDPKEGQVGSYEQYF.

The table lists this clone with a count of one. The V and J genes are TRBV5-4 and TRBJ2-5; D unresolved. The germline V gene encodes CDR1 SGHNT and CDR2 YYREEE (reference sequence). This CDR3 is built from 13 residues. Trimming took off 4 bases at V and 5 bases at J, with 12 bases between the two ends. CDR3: CASSPLGVETQYF. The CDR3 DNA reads TGTGCCAGCAGCCCTCTTGGCGTGGAGACCCAGTACTTC.

The CDR3 is CASSLSMSYNEQFF. For the CDR3, the DNA is TGTGCCAGCAGTCTCTCCATGTCCTACAATGAGCAGTTCTTC. The V and J genes are TRBV27 and TRBJ2-1; D not certain. CDR3 length: 14 amino acids. V lost 5 bases to trimming and J lost 1 base, with 9 bases between them. Germline V gene lookup returns CDR1 MNHEY and CDR2 SMNVEV (reference sequence).

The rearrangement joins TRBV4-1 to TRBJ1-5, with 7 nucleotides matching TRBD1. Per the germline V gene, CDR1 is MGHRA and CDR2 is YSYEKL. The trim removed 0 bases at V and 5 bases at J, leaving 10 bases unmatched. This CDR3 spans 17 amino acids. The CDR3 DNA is TGCGCCAGCAGCCAAGATGGGGCAGGGGGTCGGTATCAGCCCCAGCATTTT. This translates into CASSQDGAGGRYQPQHF.

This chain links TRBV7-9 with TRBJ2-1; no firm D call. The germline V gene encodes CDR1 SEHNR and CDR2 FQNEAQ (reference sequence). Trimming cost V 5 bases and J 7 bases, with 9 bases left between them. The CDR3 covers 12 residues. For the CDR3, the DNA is TGTGCCAGCAGCCAGTTTGGGAATGAGCAGTTCTTC. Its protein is CASSQFGNEQFF.